The clone carrying this TCR beta chain was seen a handful of times. These data are taken from a study of blood T cells in healthy people across ages. Through a sample-barcoded 5' primer and a J-beta primer mix, a second PCR was run for 7 to 11 cycles. TCRdb reprocessed the 5' RACE reads via MiXCR and lists one record per CDR3 protein. The repertoire holds more than 1 million distinct CDR3 sequences, with 35% to 50% as singletons. Looked up from germline, CDR1 is SGDLS and CDR2 is YYNGEE. CDR3 length: 17 residues. Trimming removed 0 bases from V and 1 base from J; junction bases left unmatched: 8. This chain uses TRBV9 with TRBJ2-7; 9 bases are a match to TRBD2. The sample comprised blood. The clonotype was recovered from a woman aged 55-69 years in good health. The CDR3 DNA reads TGTGCCAGCAGCGTAGCTCCTAGCGGGATGCAGTCCTACGAGCAGTACTTC. It yields the protein CASSVAPSGMQSYEQYF.